This T cell receptor beta chain is from a study of cytomegalovirus exposure and HLA in healthy donors. The CDR3 is 18 amino acids. Germline values: CDR1 SGHTA, CDR2 FQGTGA. The V and J ends lost 4 bases and 0 bases respectively, with 19 bases between them. Note on this clone: Its specificity is not known.

Overall study findings and caveats: A few chains tied to CMV proved CMV antigen-specific in vitro. Roughly uniform depth of sequencing across donors was assumed in presence/absence analyses.

The PCR had 60 Vbeta and 13 Jbeta primers. Sequencing was performed with immunoSEQ multiplex PCR; in TCRdb, only in-frame clones are kept and a portion is missing. The sample lists more than 95,000 clones, about two thirds occurring once. The clonotype was recovered from a young man in good health and CMV-seronegative. Sample: PBMCs. The chain carries TRBV7-3 and TRBJ2-4; D perhaps matches TRBD1 (6 bases). In nucleotides, the CDR3 is TGTGCCAGCAGCTATCGACAGGATAGAATTCTAGCCAAAAACATTCAGTACTTC. This encodes CASSYRQDRILAKNIQYF.